This is a list of T cell receptor beta chains from one sample in a study of lymphopenia after photon versus proton radiotherapy. TCRdb's copy holds only in-frame clones and misses some; the assay was immunoSEQ multiplex PCR. This table holds 50,000 to 75,000 clones, more than 75% found once. Sequenced here: peripheral blood, sampled from a patient treated with photon-based radiotherapy. The source of these receptors is a man between 40 and 49 years old with gastric cancer. CDR3s include the opening cysteine and the closing phenylalanine or tryptophan. Fields, in order: D gene, J gene, V gene, clone size, CDR3 protein, CDR3 DNA. D genes are given only for firm matches. Some rows mark clone size as missing; the rest say once, few, many or name a class of expanded clone.

>TRBD1|TRBJ1-6|TRBV29-1|NA
CSAATGGNSPLHF
TGCAGCGCCGCGACAGGGGGCAATTCACCCCTCCACTTT
>TRBD1|TRBJ1-1|TRBV6-5|once
CASRPSTGLSTEAFF
TGTGCCAGCAGACCATCGACAGGGTTGAGCACTGAAGCTTTCTTT
>NA|TRBJ1-2|TRBV5-4|NA
CASSGMDRSYGYTF
TGTGCCAGCAGCGGAATGGACAGAAGCTATGGCTACACCTTC
>TRBD1|TRBJ1-2|TRBV15|once
CATSREQGNPTF
TGTGCCACCAGCAGAGAACAGGGGAACCCCACCTTC
>NA|TRBJ2-1|TRBV7-3|NA
CASSLTGGEQFF
TGTGCCAGCAGCTTAACCGGGGGTGAGCAGTTCTTC
>NA|TRBJ1-5|TRBV4-1|NA
CASSQGVQVNQPQHF
TGCGCCAGCAGCCAAGGAGTGCAGGTTAATCAGCCCCAGCATTTT
>TRBD1|TRBJ1-2|TRBV7-2|NA
CASSPRGGGAGGYTF
TGTGCCAGCAGCCCCCGAGGAGGGGGCGCAGGTGGCTACACCTTC
>NA|TRBJ1-5|TRBV6-4|NA
CASSSLGERNQPQHF
TGTGCCAGCAGTTCCCTAGGTGAACGCAATCAGCCCCAGCATTTT
>NA|TRBJ2-3|TRBV5-4|NA
CASSPHPGSTDTQYF
TGTGCCAGCAGCCCCCACCCCGGGAGCACAGATACGCAGTATTTT
>NA|TRBJ1-5|TRBV7-2|once
CASSLMNQPQHF
TGTGCCAGCAGCCTTATGAATCAGCCCCAGCATTTT
>NA|TRBJ1-1|TRBV2|NA
CASSIQGGNTEAFF
TGTGCCAGCAGCATTCAAGGCGGGAACACTGAAGCTTTCTTT
>TRBD1|TRBJ2-3|TRBV6-4|NA
CASSSGTGGTDTQYF
TGTGCCAGCAGTTCCGGGACAGGGGGCACAGATACGCAGTATTTT
>NA|TRBJ1-2|TRBV6-6|NA
CASSYSPGVGYTF
TGTGCCAGCAGTTACTCGCCAGGGGTTGGCTACACCTTC
>TRBD1|TRBJ1-1|TRBV10-3|NA
CAIMEGWDRNTEAFF
TGTGCCATCATGGAGGGATGGGACAGGAACACTGAAGCTTTCTTT
>TRBD1|TRBJ2-3|TRBV7-3|NA
CASRGTGGTDTQYF
TGTGCCAGCAGAGGGACAGGGGGCACAGATACGCAGTATTTT
>NA|TRBJ1-4|TRBV7-2|NA
CASSLSGATNEKLFF
TGTGCCAGCAGCCTCTCTGGGGCAACTAATGAAAAACTGTTTTTT
>NA|TRBJ1-1|TRBV15|NA
CATSRDRGVTEAFF
TGTGCCACCAGCAGAGATCGGGGGGTCACTGAAGCTTTCTTT
>TRBD1|TRBJ2-7|TRBV29-1|once
CSVEGGQGAGEQYF
TGCAGCGTTGAAGGGGGACAGGGGGCGGGTGAGCAGTACTTC
>NA|TRBJ2-3|TRBV6-5|NA
CASRDISSTDTQYF
TGTGCCAGCAGGGACATCTCTAGCACAGATACGCAGTATTTT
>TRBD1|TRBJ1-5|TRBV5-1|NA
CASSLGGTGVDQPQHF
TGCGCCAGCAGCTTGGGTGGAACAGGGGTCGATCAGCCCCAGCATTTT
>TRBD1|TRBJ2-5|TRBV4-3|NA
CASSQDDRGLETQYF
TGCGCCAGCAGCCAAGACGACAGGGGGCTGGAGACCCAGTACTTC
>NA|TRBJ2-2|TRBV5-6|NA
CASSLDSYRTGELFF
TGTGCCAGCAGCTTGGACAGCTATCGGACCGGGGAGCTGTTTTTT
>NA|TRBJ1-5|TRBV10-3|NA
CAISELWAVGNQPQHF
TGTGCCATCAGTGAACTCTGGGCAGTGGGCAATCAGCCCCAGCATTTT
>TRBD2|TRBJ2-7|TRBV5-1|NA
CASSPGGVVSYEQYF
TGCGCCAGCAGCCCGGGAGGGGTTGTCTCCTACGAGCAGTACTTC
>NA|TRBJ2-5|TRBV5-4|NA
CASSAGAQETQYF
TGTGCCAGCAGCGCGGGGGCCCAAGAGACCCAGTACTTC
>NA|TRBJ1-2|TRBV7-9|NA
CASSLDGEGYTF
TGTGCCAGCAGCTTAGACGGGGAAGGCTACACCTTC
>NA|TRBJ1-1|TRBV9|NA
CASSLGAANTEAFF
TGTGCCAGCAGCTTGGGGGCAGCCAACACTGAAGCTTTCTTT
>TRBD2|TRBJ2-5|TRBV19|NA
CASTGWGGQETQYF
TGTGCCAGTACCGGCTGGGGGGGCCAAGAGACCCAGTACTTC
>NA|TRBJ1-1|TRBV7-3|NA
CASSGHAQTEAFF
TGTGCCAGCAGCGGCCACGCCCAGACTGAAGCTTTCTTT
>NA|TRBJ2-3|TRBV19|NA
CASRVSSTDTQYF
TGTGCCAGTAGGGTTAGTAGCACAGATACGCAGTATTTT